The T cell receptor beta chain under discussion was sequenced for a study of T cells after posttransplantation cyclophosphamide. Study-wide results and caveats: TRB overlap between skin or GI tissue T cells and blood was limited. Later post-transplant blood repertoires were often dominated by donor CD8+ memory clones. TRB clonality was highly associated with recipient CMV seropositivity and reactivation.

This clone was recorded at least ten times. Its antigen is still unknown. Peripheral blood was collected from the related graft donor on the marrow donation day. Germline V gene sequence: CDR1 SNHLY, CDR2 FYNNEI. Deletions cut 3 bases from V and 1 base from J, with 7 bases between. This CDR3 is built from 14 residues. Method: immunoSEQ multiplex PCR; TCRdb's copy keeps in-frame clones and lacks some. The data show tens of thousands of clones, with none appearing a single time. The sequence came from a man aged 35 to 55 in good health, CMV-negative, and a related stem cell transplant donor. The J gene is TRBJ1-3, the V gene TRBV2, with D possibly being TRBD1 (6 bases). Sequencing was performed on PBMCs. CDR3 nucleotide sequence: TGTGCCAGCAGTGAGCAGGGGTCTGGAAACACCATATATTTT. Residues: CASSEQGSGNTIYF.